The 32 T cell receptor beta chains reported below all come from one sample, sequenced in a study of OX40 agonist ivuxolimab in advanced cancers. Sequencing used immunoSEQ multiplex PCR; TCRdb keeps in-frame clones, though not all of them. The table has under 85,000 clones, roughly 84% seen once; the top ten hold roughly 0.22%. The source material was CD4+ or CD8+ T cells sorted from blood, sampled in a trial of the OX40 agonist ivuxolimab. The source is an adult with an advanced solid tumor such as melanoma, head and neck, liver or kidney cancer.

The chain links TRBV28 to TRBJ1-5; TRBD1 matches at 7 bases. This CDR3 is built from 16 residues. The germline V gene has CDR1 MDHEN and CDR2 SYDVKM. V was pared by 5 bases and J by 7 bases, with 14 bases of the junction left unmatched. This CDR3 is CASSLIAQGFGQPQHF. The CDR3 DNA reads as TGTGCCAGCAGTCTTATTGCACAGGGGTTTGGACAGCCCCAGCATTTT.

This clone was seen once. This rearrangement joins TRBV2 to TRBJ2-1; 10 bases are shared with TRBD2. The CDR3 is 18 amino acids. Losses at the gene ends were 3 bases for V and 6 bases for J; bases not matched to a gene: 14. The V gene's germline CDR1 is SNHLY and CDR2 FYNNEI. CDR3 loop: CASSEVSGLAGVLNEQFF. As DNA, the CDR3 is TGTGCCAGCAGTGAGGTTAGTGGGCTAGCGGGAGTTCTCAATGAGCAGTTCTTC.

The V and J genes are TRBV5-4 and TRBJ2-2, with 9 bases fitting TRBD1. CDR1 SGHNT and CDR2 YYREEE come from the germline V gene (reference sequence). The CDR3 runs 15 residues. The J segment lost 7 bases and the V segment lost 0 bases, leaving 4 bases of the junction unmatched. CDR3 sequence (DNA): TGTGCCAGCAGCTTGGACAGGGGGCAAAACGGGGAGCTGTTTTTT. Its translation is CASSLDRGQNGELFF.

This clone occurred a few times. The chain combines TRBV5-1 with TRBJ2-7, with 8 bases aligning to TRBD2. CDR3 size: 15 residues. Trimming at V came to 2 bases and at J to 2 bases, leaving 6 bases not matched to a gene. Germline V gene lookup returns CDR1 SGHRS and CDR2 YFSETQ. The CDR3 bases are TGCGCCAGCAGCTTTTACACGGGAGGGCCCTACGAGCAGTACTTC. Its translation is CASSFYTGGPYEQYF.

Here the CDR3 DNA reads TGTGCCAGCAGCTTAGATACCGGCCTCTATGGCTACACCTTC. Amino acids: CASSLDTGLYGYTF. The chain is built from TRBV7-9 and TRBJ1-2; D is undetermined. The germline CDR1 and CDR2 sequences are SEHNR and FQNEAQ (reference sequence). The CDR3 has 14 amino acids. Trimming removed 1 base from V and 4 bases from J, with 10 bases in between.

Note on this clone: Other DNA sequences in the sample encode the same CDR3. The chain uses TRBV18 and TRBJ1-4, with 7 bases matching TRBD1. The junction had 3 bases not matched to a gene; V was cut back by 6 bases and J by 2 bases. CDR1 and CDR2 (germline): KGHSH, LQKENI. The CDR3 consists of 14 residues. DNA for the CDR3: TGTGCCAGCTCCCCGACAGGGACTAATGAAAAACTGTTTTTT. It codes for CASSPTGTNEKLFF.

Written as DNA, the CDR3 is TGTGCCAGCAGTTCCCCGCAACCGGGCTACACCTTC. Its protein is CASSSPQPGYTF. The chain carries TRBV28 and TRBJ1-2; D gene ambiguous. The CDR3 is 12 residues long. The germline V and J ends were trimmed by 4 bases and 8 bases, with 11 bases remaining between them. Germline V gene lookup returns CDR1 MDHEN and CDR2 SYDVKM.

The V gene is TRBV5-6, the J gene TRBJ2-1; 13 bases are shared with TRBD2. There are 18 residues in the CDR3. Germline-derived CDR1 and CDR2 are SGHDT and YYEEEE. The trim removed 3 bases at V and 7 bases at J, leaving 13 bases unmatched. CDR3 protein: CASSSWTSGSSRRNEQFF. CDR3 in DNA: TGTGCCAGCAGCTCATGGACTAGCGGGAGTAGTCGGCGGAATGAGCAGTTCTTC. Filled out from reference TRBV5-6 and TRBJ2-1, the complete variable domain reads DAGVTQSPTHLIKTRGQQVTLRCSPKSGHDTVSWYQQALGQGPQFIFQYYEEEERQRGNFPDRFSGHQFPNYSSELNVNALLLGDSALYLCASSSWTSGSSRRNEQFFGPGTRLTVL.

This clone has just one count. The CDR3 region is CASSPTGTTGEKLFF. CDR3 bases: TGCGCCAGCAGCCCTACGGGGACCACCGGTGAAAAACTGTTTTTT. The genes are TRBV5-1 and TRBJ1-4, with D maybe TRBD1 (5 bases). Germline-derived CDR1 and CDR2 are SGHRS and YFSETQ. The V gene lost 4 bases and the J gene lost 7 bases, with 17 bases spanning the gap. This CDR3 has 15 residues.

Only one count was recorded for this clone. The CDR3 nucleotides read TGTGCCAGCAGCGTAGGGATCTTGGGTGGCTACACCTTC. Translation gives CASSVGILGGYTF. The gene calls are TRBV9 and TRBJ1-2; D gene ambiguous. The CDR3 totals 13 residues. Trimming left V 0 bases short and J 7 bases short, with 10 bases between. Germline CDR1 SGDLS, CDR2 YYNGEE.

The V and J genes are TRBV5-1 and TRBJ2-1; unclear D gene. Looked up from germline, CDR1 is SGHRS and CDR2 is YFSETQ. CDR3 size: 11 residues. Deletions cut 0 bases from V and 10 bases from J, with 5 bases between. The CDR3 coding sequence is TGCGCCAGCAGCTTGGCTGCGGAGCAGTTCTTC. It is translated as CASSLAAEQFF.

The chain employs TRBV18 and TRBJ2-7; 13 nucleotides match TRBD2. The CDR3 runs 15 residues. The V gene's germline CDR1 is KGHSH and CDR2 LQKENI. Trimming removed 5 bases from V and 7 bases from J; junction bases left unmatched: 8. This CDR3 is CASSSRTSGSHEQYF. CDR3 bases: TGTGCCAGCTCATCAAGGACTAGCGGGAGTCATGAGCAGTACTTC.

The chain uses TRBV12-5 and TRBJ2-1; 8 bases are a match to TRBD2. The germline V gene has CDR1 LGHNT and CDR2 FRNRAP. The CDR3 is 16 residues long. The ends lost 4 bases at V and 4 bases at J; junction bases unmatched: 9. The CDR3 spells CASGSTTSGLYNEQFF. The CDR3, as DNA: TGTGCTAGTGGTTCAACTACTAGCGGATTATACAATGAGCAGTTCTTC. The full variable domain, completed using reference TRBV12-5 and TRBJ2-1, is DARVTQTPRHKVTEMGQEVTMRCQPILGHNTVFWYRQTMMQGLELLAYFRNRAPLDDSGMPKDRFSAEMPDATLATLKIQPSEPRDSAVYFCASGSTTSGLYNEQFFGPGTRLTVL.

The V and J genes are TRBV28 and TRBJ1-4; D is uncertain. Trimming shortened V by 5 bases and J by 0 bases, and 10 bases separated the two germline ends. The CDR3 runs to 15 residues. Germline CDR1 MDHEN, CDR2 SYDVKM. The CDR3 nucleotides are TGTGCCAGCAGTACCGTCGTTGCAACTAATGAAAAACTGTTTTTT. It specifies CASSTVVATNEKLFF.

This sequence joins TRBV29-1 and TRBJ2-5, with 7 bases lining up with TRBD1. The germline V gene has CDR1 SQVTM and CDR2 ANQGSEA. The J segment lost 5 bases and the V segment lost 7 bases, leaving 10 bases of the junction unmatched. The CDR3 runs 13 residues. The CDR3: CSAKDRVLETQYF. The CDR3 DNA sequence: TGCAGCGCCAAAGACAGGGTTTTGGAGACCCAGTACTTC.

The chain joins TRBV27 to TRBJ1-1, with D maybe TRBD1 (5 bases). The CDR3 covers 17 residues. V dropped 5 bases and J dropped 4 bases, with 23 bases sitting between them. Germline assignment: CDR1 MNHEY and CDR2 SMNVEV (reference sequence). The DNA of the CDR3 is TGTGCCAGCAGTCCCGTAGCTCTAGGCAGGGTCAGCACTGAAGCTTTCTTT. Amino acid sequence: CASSPVALGRVSTEAFF.

The V gene is TRBV5-1, the J gene TRBJ2-2; D uncertain. Between the trimmed V and J ends, which lost 2 bases and 1 base, there was a span of 12 bases. This CDR3 contains 16 residues. Looked up from germline, CDR1 is SGHRS and CDR2 is YFSETQ. CDR3 bases: TGCGCCAGCAGCTTTTCCTTCGAGCGGAACACCGGGGAGCTGTTTTTT. Translating it yields CASSFSFERNTGELFF.

The gene calls are TRBV7-8 and TRBJ2-3; 7 nucleotides align to TRBD2. Germline CDR1 is SGHVS and CDR2 is FQNEAQ. This CDR3 is built from 18 residues. With V trimmed by 2 bases and J by 5 bases, 16 bases remained unmatched. The CDR3 loop reads CASSLRAGIAGVGDTQYF. DNA of the CDR3: TGTGCCAGCAGCTTACGTGCGGGTATTGCGGGAGTAGGAGATACGCAGTATTTT. Filled out from reference TRBV7-8 and TRBJ2-3, the complete variable domain reads GAGVSQSPRYKVAKRGQDVALRCDPISGHVSLFWYQQALGQGPEFLTYFQNEAQLDKSGLPSDRFFAERPEGSVSTLKIQRTQQEDSAVYLCASSLRAGIAGVGDTQYFGPGTRLTVL.

V and J are TRBV18 and TRBJ2-7; TRBD1 matches 10 bases. Trimming cost V 5 bases and J 6 bases; bases outside gene matches: 10. The germline V gene has CDR1 KGHSH and CDR2 LQKENI. There are 15 residues in the CDR3. The CDR3 sequence is CASSTTGTGAREQYF. CDR3 in DNA: TGTGCCAGCTCAACAACCGGGACAGGGGCTCGCGAGCAGTACTTC.

This clone has only one observation. The same CDR3 can be traced to other DNA sequences in this sample. V is TRBV6-5 and J is TRBJ1-6; 7 positions match TRBD1. V shed 5 bases and J 5 bases; nucleotides not matched to a gene: 6. The germline V gene encodes CDR1 MNHEY and CDR2 SVGAGI. CDR3 length: 15 residues. CDR3 loop: CASSPRDRDNSPLHF. The CDR3 DNA reads as TGTGCCAGCAGTCCCCGGGACAGAGATAATTCACCCCTCCACTTT.

The CDR3 reads CASSGTGAPNEQFF. The CDR3 DNA is TGTGCCAGCAGTGGAACAGGGGCCCCCAATGAGCAGTTCTTC. This chain links TRBV2 with TRBJ2-1, with 7 bases lining up with TRBD1. The length of the CDR3 is 14 residues. Germline V gene sequence: CDR1 SNHLY, CDR2 FYNNEI. J was trimmed by 6 bases and V by 4 bases; bases with no gene match: 6.

This chain uses TRBV28 with TRBJ2-7; perhaps TRBD1 as D (5 bases). CDR1 is MDHEN, CDR2 SYDVKM, per germline. V lost 7 bases, J lost 0 bases, and 10 bases lay in between. The CDR3 loop spans 13 amino acids. CDR3 sequence: CASTSTVSYEQYF. CDR3 in DNA: TGTGCCAGCACCTCGACAGTCTCCTACGAGCAGTACTTC. Variable domain in full (rest from reference TRBV28 and TRBJ2-7): DVKVTQSSRYLVKRTGEKVFLECVQDMDHENMFWYRQDPGLGLRLIYFSYDVKMKEKGDIPEGYSVSREKKERFSLILESASTNQTSMYLCASTSTVSYEQYFGPGTRLTVT.

This sequence joins TRBV7-2 and TRBJ2-7; D is unclear. CDR1 is SGHTA and CDR2 is FQGNSA in the germline V gene. This CDR3 contains 17 residues. V gave up 2 bases and J gave up 0 bases, with 17 bases separating them. CDR3 region: CASSLRLGQISSYEQYF. CDR3 sequence (DNA): TGTGCCAGCAGCTTACGTTTAGGTCAAATCTCCTCCTACGAGCAGTACTTC.

The rearrangement links TRBV11-2 to TRBJ2-3, with TRBD2 identical over 7 bases. The CDR3 totals 15 residues. V lost 5 bases to trimming and J lost 6 bases; unmatched junction nucleotides: 11. Germline V lookup: CDR1 SGHAT, CDR2 FQNNGV. CDR3 nucleotides: TGTGCCAGCAGCCCACTCGCGGGAGTAATGGATACGCAGTATTTT. Protein sequence: CASSPLAGVMDTQYF.

This clone was counted between two and nine times. The J gene is TRBJ1-5, the V gene TRBV2; D gene uncertain. This CDR3 spans 13 amino acids. Germline loops: CDR1 SNHLY, CDR2 FYNNEI. V lost 8 bases to trimming and J lost 4 bases, with 12 bases between them. The CDR3 nucleotides read TGTGCCAGCGTCCTGTCGTGGAATCAGCCCCAGCATTTT. Its protein is CASVLSWNQPQHF. Complete variable domain (other parts from reference TRBV2 and TRBJ1-5): EPEVTQTPSHQVTQMGQEVILRCVPISNHLYFYWYRQILGQKVEFLVSFYNNEISEKSEIFDDQFSVERPDGSNFTLKIRSTKLEDSAMYFCASVLSWNQPQHFGDGTRLSIL.

This clone was counted once. V usage is TRBV2 and J usage is TRBJ2-1; the match to TRBD2 covers 7 bases. CDR1 SNHLY and CDR2 FYNNEI come from the germline V gene. V lost 4 bases and J lost 4; bases outside the gene matches: 4. The CDR3 sequence is 14 residues long. The CDR3 is CASSGTSAYNEQFF. The DNA of the CDR3 is TGTGCCAGCAGTGGTACTAGCGCTTACAATGAGCAGTTCTTC. Looking up the rest from reference TRBV2 and TRBJ2-1 gives the full variable domain: EPEVTQTPSHQVTQMGQEVILRCVPISNHLYFYWYRQILGQKVEFLVSFYNNEISEKSEIFDDQFSVERPDGSNFTLKIRSTKLEDSAMYFCASSGTSAYNEQFFGPGTRLTVL.

The CDR3 DNA reads TGTGCCAGCAGCCCAAGGACAGGGGGGGACTACGAGCAGTACTTC. It translates to CASSPRTGGDYEQYF. The chain combines TRBV7-2 with TRBJ2-7; 10 bases are shared with TRBD1. Germline CDR1 is SGHTA and CDR2 is FQGNSA. This CDR3 has 15 residues. The V and J ends lost 5 bases and 3 bases, in that order; junction bases with no gene match: 7.

In its sample, this clone was seen once. The chain uses TRBV18 and TRBJ1-1; no clear D. Per the germline V gene, CDR1 is KGHSH and CDR2 is LQKENI. The V end was cut by 0 bases, the J end by 1 base, with 9 bases between. This CDR3 is 15 amino acids long. CDR3 DNA: TGTGCCAGCTCACCACCGGTGGCCAGGAACACTGAAGCTTTCTTT. This gives the protein CASSPPVARNTEAFF.

This chain uses TRBV6-5 with TRBJ1-1, with D possibly TRBD1 on 5 matching bases. The CDR3 runs to 12 residues. Germline assignment: CDR1 MNHEY and CDR2 SVGAGI. The germline V and J ends were trimmed by 8 bases and 10 bases, with 17 bases remaining between them. CDR3 coding DNA: TGTGCCAGCCGGGACCCTGGGGGAAGAGCTTTCTTT. Translating it yields CASRDPGGRAFF.

The V call is TRBV9, the J call TRBJ2-1; D is perhaps TRBD1 (6 bases). This CDR3 region has 14 residues. Per germline, CDR1 SGDLS and CDR2 YYNGEE. Between the trimmed V and J ends, which lost 3 bases and 5 bases, there was a span of 12 bases. The CDR3 nucleotides are TGTGCCAGCAGCGCCTATAACAGGGACAATGAGCAGTTCTTC. It translates to CASSAYNRDNEQFF.

This chain uses TRBV11-2 with TRBJ2-3; possibly TRBD2 for D (5 bases). The CDR3 consists of 19 residues. Per the germline V gene, CDR1 is SGHAT and CDR2 is FQNNGV. Trimming removed 5 bases at V and 4 bases at J, with 28 bases between. The CDR3 sequence is CASSPVAFFKRKGADTQYF. The DNA of the CDR3 is TGTGCCAGCAGCCCCGTAGCCTTTTTTAAGAGGAAGGGAGCAGATACGCAGTATTTT.

This clone was seen a few times. V is TRBV10-3 and J is TRBJ2-1; no firm D call. The CDR3 runs 12 residues. Germline assignment: CDR1 ENHRY and CDR2 SYGVKD. Trimming removed 3 bases at V and 7 bases at J, with 7 bases between. CDR3 region: CAISDQSNEQFF. The CDR3 coding sequence is TGTGCCATCAGTGACCAGTCTAATGAGCAGTTCTTC.